The clone carrying this T cell receptor (beta chain) was detected many times. Its antigen is still unknown. These data are taken from a study of Graves' ophthalmopathy and Graves' hyperthyroidism. The study's findings and limits: Discriminating ophthalmopathy from stable hyperthyroidism, a 13-signature model attained a sensitivity of 85% to 90% and a specificity of about 81%. This model predicted ophthalmopathy progression (sensitivity around 71%, specificity about 72%). Most thyroid-expanded clonotypes exceeding 0.001 frequency were also found in blood.

Researchers took RNA transcripts and amplified TCR beta CDR3 regions from them. First-round RT-PCR relied on HTBI primers, and a second-round multiplex PCR came next. TCRdb re-called the multiplex PCR reads through MiXCR, storing one row per CDR3 protein. The repertoire includes fewer than 600,000 distinct CDR3 sequences, around 14% of them detected once, and over 7.5% sits in the top ten. The authors diagnosed from clinical symptoms, serum thyroxine, TRAb, thyroid ultrasound and orbital computed tomography. This CDR3 contains 15 residues. V lost 2 bases and J lost 6; bases outside the gene matches: 0.

The sequenced sample was blood. This TCR was sampled from a woman aged 25 to 39 with Graves' ophthalmopathy. The rearrangement joins TRBV12-3 or TRBV12-4 to TRBJ2-2, with 13 bases fitting TRBD2. In DNA form, the CDR3 reads TGTGCCAGCAGTTTAACTAGCGGGGGGGCCGGGGAGCTGTTTTTT. Translation: CASSLTSGGAGELFF.